The present T cell receptor beta chain was sequenced within a study of T cells in Graves' hyperthyroidism and ophthalmopathy. It was RNA transcripts that yielded the amplified TCR beta CDR3 regions. Carried out on the TCR CDR3, a first-round RT-PCR used the HTBI primer set. Each CDR3 protein is one row after TCRdb ran MiXCR on the multiplex PCR reads. This sample has 250,000 or so distinct CDR3 sequences, with approximately 14% found just once. The CDR3 length is 15 residues. Looked up from germline, CDR1 is MNHNS and CDR2 is SASEGT. Trimming pared 3 bases from V and 4 bases from J, leaving 14 bases between.

The J gene is TRBJ2-3, the V gene TRBV6-1; weak D call: TRBD1 (6 bases). This TCR derives from a woman aged 45-65 years with Graves' hyperthyroidism that later progressed to Graves' ophthalmopathy. Sequencing was carried out using blood. The CDR3 here is CASSDGQFWADTQYF. Written as DNA, the CDR3 is TGTGCCAGCAGTGACGGACAGTTTTGGGCAGATACGCAGTATTTT.